The 6 T cell receptor beta chains below come from one sample, sequenced in a study of T cell responses to AZD1222 COVID-19 vaccine. Sequencing used immunoSEQ multiplex PCR; TCRdb keeps in-frame clones, though not all of them. Counted here are some 120,000 clones, around 92% occurring once; the ten biggest clones make up 0.9% to 1.2%. The sample here was peripheral blood, taken on day 0 of AZD1222 vaccination. These receptor sequences come from an adult in good health.

In regard to this clone: The sample has other DNA sequences that encode this CDR3 too. The chain carries TRBV28 and TRBJ1-6; no reliable D call. V shed 2 bases and J shed 7 bases, with 3 bases lying between them. There are 12 residues in the CDR3. Germline lookup yields CDR1 MDHEN and CDR2 SYDVKM. As DNA, the CDR3 is TGTGCCAGCAGTTTAAGGAATTCACCCCTCCACTTT. Amino acids: CASSLRNSPLHF.

This sequence joins TRBV29-1 and TRBJ1-3; no clear D. V lost 4 bases, J lost 2 bases, and 9 bases lay in between. The CDR3 runs 13 residues. CDR1 SQVTM and CDR2 ANQGSEA come from the germline V gene. CDR3 loop: CSVVYHPGNTIYF. The CDR3 DNA reads as TGCAGCGTTGTTTACCACCCTGGAAACACCATATATTTT. The full variable domain, rest sourced from reference TRBV29-1 and TRBJ1-3, is SAVISQKPSRDICQRGTSLTIQCQVDSQVTMMFWYRQQPGQSLTLIATANQGSEATYESGFVIDKFPISRPNLTFSTLTVSNMSPEDSSIYLCSVVYHPGNTIYFGEGSWLTVV.

DNA for the CDR3: TGTGCCAGCAGCCAAGACCAGCTGCGACAGGGATGGGGCACAGATACGCAGTATTTT. Amino acid sequence: CASSQDQLRQGWGTDTQYF. The genes are TRBV4-2 and TRBJ2-3; the match to TRBD1 covers 7 bases. Trimming at V came to 0 bases and at J to 1 base, leaving 13 bases not matched to a gene. The CDR3 runs to 19 residues. Looked up from germline, CDR1 is LGHNA and CDR2 is YNFKEQ.

The chain employs TRBV19 and TRBJ2-3, with D perhaps TRBD2 (7 bases). With 2 bases removed from V and 5 bases from J, the gap between germline ends came to 14 bases. CDR1 LNHDA and CDR2 SQIVND come from the germline V gene (reference sequence). This CDR3 comprises 15 residues. The CDR3 loop is CASSIRRGGGDTQYF. In DNA, the CDR3 is TGTGCCAGTAGTATAAGGAGGGGGGGAGGAGATACGCAGTATTTT. The full variable domain, completed using reference TRBV19 and TRBJ2-3, is DGGITQSPKYLFRKEGQNVTLSCEQNLNHDAMYWYRQDPGQGLRLIYYSQIVNDFQKGDIAEGYSVSREKKESFPLTVTSAQKNPTAFYLCASSIRRGGGDTQYFGPGTRLTVL.

This sequence joins TRBV6-5 and TRBJ1-6; TRBD1 aligns across 8 bases. Germline V gives CDR1 MNHEY, CDR2 SVGAGI. The V segment lost 6 bases and the J segment 8 bases; nucleotides outside the gene matches: 9. This CDR3 has 15 residues. In DNA, the CDR3 is TGTGCCAGCAGCGTAGCCGGGACAGGTGATTCACCCCTCCACTTT. It yields the protein CASSVAGTGDSPLHF.

This chain joins TRBV30 and TRBJ2-7; 9 nucleotides line up with TRBD1. V shed 6 bases and J 3 bases; nucleotides not matched to a gene: 9. The CDR3 covers 14 residues. In germline, CDR1 is GTSNPN, CDR2 SVGIG (reference sequence). CDR3 loop: CACRPGDRVYEQYF. As DNA, the CDR3 is TGTGCCTGCCGACCGGGGGACAGGGTCTACGAGCAGTACTTC.